What follows are 26 T cell receptor beta chains derived from one specimen sequenced in a study of T-cell reconstitution after alpha-beta-depleted transplantation in children. As it was prepared, the TCRbeta library received unique molecular identifiers. TCRdb re-called the PCR reads through MiXCR, storing one row per CDR3 protein. The repertoire holds over 550,000 distinct CDR3 sequences, with about 10% as singletons. The sequencing here drew on PBMCs from the stem cell graft donor, taken from the stem cell graft. The receptors here all came from a human donor who donated a stem cell graft to a child with acute myeloid leukemia.

The chain couples TRBV5-1 to TRBJ1-6; D is unclear. Germline values: CDR1 SGHRS, CDR2 YFSETQ. Trimming took off 4 bases at V and 0 bases at J, with 8 bases between the two ends. This CDR3 has 15 residues. The CDR3 here is CASSRESSYNSPLHF. CDR3 nucleotide sequence: TGCGCCAGCAGCAGGGAGAGCTCCTATAATTCACCCCTCCACTTT.

This clonotype was counted ten times or more. The gene calls are TRBV4-3 and TRBJ1-1; TRBD1 might be the D (5 bases). The CDR3 totals 15 residues. Trimming removed 3 bases from V and 6 bases from J, with 17 bases in between. Germline assignment: CDR1 LGHNA and CDR2 YSLEER. The CDR3: CASSHSGGGIAEAFF. The CDR3 DNA reads TGCGCCAGCAGCCATTCTGGGGGGGGTATCGCTGAAGCTTTCTTT.

This clonotype appeared many times. The V call is TRBV15, the J call TRBJ2-7; D is perhaps TRBD1 (5 bases). The CDR3 is 14 residues long. V lost 0 bases, J lost 4 bases, and 10 bases lay in between. The germline V gene encodes CDR1 LNHNV and CDR2 YYDKDF (reference sequence). The CDR3 protein is CATSRDQGAYEQYF. The DNA for the CDR3 is TGTGCCACCAGCAGAGATCAAGGGGCTTACGAGCAGTACTTC. Filled out from reference TRBV15 and TRBJ2-7, the complete variable domain reads DAMVIQNPRYQVTQFGKPVTLSCSQTLNHNVMYWYQQKSSQAPKLLFHYYDKDFNNEADTPDNFQSRRPNTSFCFLDIRSPGLGDTAMYLCATSRDQGAYEQYFGPGTRLTVT.

This clonotype was found many times. V and J are TRBV20-1 and TRBJ2-1; 11 nucleotides line up with TRBD2. Trimming removed 0 bases from V and 5 bases from J; junction bases left unmatched: 6. CDR3 length: 16 residues. Germline assignment: CDR1 DFQATT and CDR2 SNEGSKA (reference sequence). DNA for the CDR3: TGCAGTGCTAGAGACCCGGGACTAGCGGTTAACAATGAGCAGTTCTTC. It specifies CSARDPGLAVNNEQFF.

This clonotype was seen ten or more times. The chain couples TRBV29-1 to TRBJ1-5; TRBD1 is a possible D gene (5 bases). Deletions cut 0 bases from V and 1 base from J, with 10 bases between. The CDR3 extends over 15 amino acids. CDR1 is SQVTM, CDR2 ANQGSEA, per germline. The CDR3 coding sequence is TGCAGCGTTGAAGAGGGGGGAGGGAGCAATCAGCCCCAGCATTTT. This sequence encodes CSVEEGGGSNQPQHF.

This clonotype was detected a few times. The V call is TRBV30, the J call TRBJ1-1, with 8 nucleotides matching TRBD1. V was clipped by 0 bases and J by 7 bases; unmatched bases: 4. Germline loops: CDR1 GTSNPN, CDR2 SVGIG (reference sequence). The CDR3 contains 13 residues. CDR3 DNA: TGTGCCTGGAGTGTAACCGACAGGGGTGAAGCTTTCTTT. Translated, it gives CAWSVTDRGEAFF.

The J gene is TRBJ1-5, the V gene TRBV12-3 or TRBV12-4, with D maybe TRBD1 (6 bases). Trimming left V 4 bases short and J 6 bases short, with 13 bases between. CDR3 length: 14 amino acids. The CDR3 DNA reads TGTGCCAGCAGTTCGAGCGGGGGGGCTCAGCCCCAGCATTTT. It is translated as CASSSSGGAQPQHF.

This clonotype was found many times. The rearrangement joins TRBV5-1 to TRBJ1-1; 7 bases fit TRBD1. With 4 bases clipped from V and 5 bases from J, the junction kept 2 bases outside the gene matches. Germline CDR1 and CDR2: SGHRS and YFSETQ. This CDR3 has 12 residues. The CDR3 DNA reads as TGCGCCAGCAGCGTACAGGGGACTGAAGCTTTCTTT. It yields the protein CASSVQGTEAFF.

The J gene is TRBJ1-1, the V gene TRBV5-1; tentatively, D is TRBD1 (5 bases). The V end was cut by 3 bases, the J end by 5 bases, with 14 bases between. Germline CDR1 SGHRS, CDR2 YFSETQ. The CDR3 covers 14 residues. The CDR3 DNA sequence: TGCGCCAGCAGCTGGAGCGGACGGGGGACTGAAGCTTTCTTT. Translation gives CASSWSGRGTEAFF.

The V and J genes are TRBV10-3 and TRBJ1-5; 10 bases map to TRBD1. Germline V gene lookup returns CDR1 ENHRY and CDR2 SYGVKD. This CDR3 region has 13 residues. Trimming removed 10 bases from V and 2 bases from J; junction bases left unmatched: 2. The CDR3 reads CATGTGGNQPQHF. DNA of the CDR3: TGTGCCACCGGGACAGGGGGCAATCAGCCCCAGCATTTT.

Concerning this clonotype itself: A read error is possible here, since a much larger clone lies one base away. This CDR3 fails to terminate in the conserved phenylalanine or tryptophan, so it likely reflects a read error. The CDR3 nucleotides are TGCAGCGGGGGACACAGCGATAATGAGCAGTTCGTC. It codes for CSGGHSDNEQFV. The chain carries TRBV29-1 and TRBJ2-1; D is perhaps TRBD1 (6 bases). CDR3 length: 12 amino acids. With 7 bases removed from V and 7 bases from J, the gap between germline ends came to 14 bases. The germline CDR1 and CDR2 sequences are SQVTM and ANQGSEA.

In this sample, this clonotype turned up a few times. The rearrangement links TRBV19 to TRBJ2-5; no definite D call. Germline CDR1 is LNHDA and CDR2 is SQIVND (reference sequence). The V end lost 6 bases, the J end lost 6 bases, and 20 bases lay between the germline ends. This CDR3 is 15 amino acids long. As DNA, the CDR3 is TGTGCCAGTAGGCCGCGATCATCCGAGTCACAGACCCAGTACTTC. Its translation is CASRPRSSESQTQYF.

This clonotype was seen at least ten times. J is TRBJ2-1 and V is TRBV10-3; the match to TRBD2 covers 7 bases. There are 16 residues in the CDR3. Germline V gene sequence: CDR1 ENHRY, CDR2 SYGVKD. Trimming cost V 3 bases and J 2 bases; bases outside gene matches: 7. CDR3: CAISEGLAATYNEQFF. The CDR3 DNA follows: TGTGCCATCAGTGAAGGGCTAGCGGCCACCTACAATGAGCAGTTCTTC.

This clonotype was seen at least ten times. This rearrangement joins TRBV20-1 to TRBJ2-5; the D is unclear. The CDR3 totals 12 residues. Trimming removed 2 bases at V and 2 bases at J, with 6 bases between. Per the germline V gene, CDR1 is DFQATT and CDR2 is SNEGSKA (reference sequence). The CDR3 coding sequence is TGCAGTGCTAGAAGAGATCAAGAGACCCAGTACTTC. Its translation: CSARRDQETQYF.

The chain carries TRBV7-2 and TRBJ1-5; the D gene is possibly TRBD1 (6 bases). Germline V gives CDR1 SGHTA, CDR2 FQGNSA. The CDR3 is 16 amino acids. V was pared by 4 bases and J by 7 bases, with 20 bases between. As DNA, the CDR3 is TGTGCCAGCAGCTCTGTCAGGGGTGGATCAAGCCAGCCCCAGCATTTT. Translating it yields CASSSVRGGSSQPQHF. The complete variable domain, with remaining parts taken from reference TRBV7-2 and TRBJ1-5, reads GAGVSQSPSNKVTEKGKDVELRCDPISGHTALYWYRQSLGQGLEFLIYFQGNSAPDKSGLPSDRFSAERTGGSVSTLTIQRTQQEDSAVYLCASSSVRGGSSQPQHFGDGTRLSIL.

On this clonotype: A much more abundant neighbour one base away suggests this may be a read error. This rearrangement joins TRBV10-3 to TRBJ2-5; TRBD2 agrees at 8 bases. V trimming: 2 bases; J trimming: 5 bases; junction bases outside the gene matches: 10. The CDR3 is 16 amino acids. Germline CDR1 and CDR2: ENHRY and SYGVKD. The CDR3 reads CAISEKDAGGDETQYF. The CDR3, as DNA: TGTGCCATCAGTGAGAAGGATGCGGGGGGCGACGAGACCCAGTACTTC.

V gene TRBV5-1 combines with J gene TRBJ2-1; TRBD2 matches at 12 bases. The germline gives CDR1 SGHRS, CDR2 YFSETQ. This CDR3 spans 15 amino acids. V gave up 4 bases and J gave up 5 bases; unmatched junction bases: 4. The CDR3 protein is CASSPSGRANNEQFF. The DNA of the CDR3 is TGCGCCAGCAGCCCTAGCGGGAGGGCCAACAATGAGCAGTTCTTC.

The genes are TRBV11-1 and TRBJ2-7; TRBD2 matches 13 bases. Germline V lookup: CDR1 SGHAT, CDR2 FQDESV (reference sequence). V shed 4 bases, J shed 3 bases, and the junction held 15 bases outside the gene matches. This CDR3 region has 19 residues. CDR3 sequence: CASSWDRPGTSGVLYEQYF. The CDR3 bases are TGTGCCAGCAGCTGGGACAGGCCCGGGACTAGCGGGGTTCTCTACGAGCAGTACTTC.

This clonotype has more than one count but fewer than ten. The chain recombines TRBV28 with TRBJ2-3, with 12 nucleotides matching TRBD2. This CDR3 is built from 14 residues. Germline assignment: CDR1 MDHEN and CDR2 SYDVKM. With V trimmed by 8 bases and J by 3 bases, 3 bases remained unmatched. CDR3 protein: CASLAGGWTDTQYF. CDR3 bases: TGTGCCAGCCTAGCGGGAGGGTGGACAGATACGCAGTATTTT.

The chain joins TRBV7-9 to TRBJ2-1; D call uncertain. Germline CDR1 reads SEHNR; CDR2 reads FQNEAQ (reference sequence). V gave up 2 bases and J gave up 9 bases, with 14 bases separating them. The CDR3 totals 14 residues. The CDR3 nucleotides are TGTGCCAGCAGCTTAACAACCCCCTCCCCTGAGCAGTTCTTC. This codes for CASSLTTPSPEQFF.

This clonotype was seen only a few times. The chain is built from TRBV7-3 and TRBJ2-7; possibly TRBD1 or TRBD2 for D (5 bases each). Germline V gene data show CDR1 as SGHTA and CDR2 as FQGTGA. CDR3 length: 15 residues. The V and J ends lost 0 bases and 2 bases respectively, with 11 bases between them. CDR3 loop: CASSLTGEPPYEQYF. The DNA for the CDR3 is TGTGCCAGCAGCTTAACGGGGGAACCTCCCTACGAGCAGTACTTC. The entire variable domain, with the rest obtained from reference TRBV7-3 and TRBJ2-7, is as follows: GAGVSQTPSNKVTEKGKYVELRCDPISGHTALYWYRQSLGQGPEFLIYFQGTGAADDSGLPNDRFFAVRPEGSVSTLKIQRTERGDSAVYLCASSLTGEPPYEQYFGPGTRLTVT.

This chain joins TRBV7-3 and TRBJ2-1; D could derive from TRBD1 or TRBD2 (5 bases each). The CDR3 is 14 amino acids. The germline V gene has CDR1 SGHTA and CDR2 FQGTGA. The V and J ends lost 5 bases and 6 bases respectively, with 14 bases between them. Here the CDR3 reads CASSAQPGTNEQFF. CDR3 in DNA: TGTGCCAGCAGCGCCCAGCCGGGGACCAATGAGCAGTTCTTC.

This rearrangement joins TRBV18 to TRBJ2-5; 7 bases line up with TRBD2. CDR1 is KGHSH, CDR2 LQKENI, per germline. V lost 2 bases, J lost 4 bases, and 13 bases stayed unmatched. The CDR3 length is 17 residues. This CDR3 is CASSPGGSFVRRETQYF. CDR3 DNA: TGTGCCAGCTCACCAGGCGGGAGTTTTGTGAGACGAGAGACCCAGTACTTC.

This clonotype was seen ten or more times. The rearrangement uses TRBV6-5 and TRBJ2-5; D call uncertain. The CDR3 sequence is 14 residues long. Germline V gene sequence: CDR1 MNHEY, CDR2 SVGAGI. Trimming stripped 0 bases from V and 1 base from J, with 6 bases between. The CDR3: CASSYSAGQETQYF. The CDR3 DNA is TGTGCCAGCAGTTACTCGGCCGGCCAAGAGACCCAGTACTTC.

This clonotype was seen only a few times. The chain joins TRBV29-1 to TRBJ2-7, with TRBD1 matching 7 bases. Trimming removed 1 base from V and 1 base from J; junction bases left unmatched: 4. There are 14 residues in the CDR3. In germline, CDR1 is SQVTM, CDR2 ANQGSEA. The CDR3 DNA follows: TGCAGCGTTGAAGTGACAGGGTTTTCCTACGAGCAGTACTTC. This translates into CSVEVTGFSYEQYF.

This clonotype was observed at least ten times. This chain uses TRBV5-1 with TRBJ2-2; possibly TRBD1 for D (5 bases). CDR1 SGHRS and CDR2 YFSETQ come from the germline V gene. V dropped 0 bases and J dropped 6 bases, with 6 bases sitting between them. The CDR3 extends over 13 amino acids. The CDR3: CASSLEGAGELFF. The CDR3 region has the DNA TGCGCCAGCAGCTTGGAAGGGGCCGGGGAGCTGTTTTTT.